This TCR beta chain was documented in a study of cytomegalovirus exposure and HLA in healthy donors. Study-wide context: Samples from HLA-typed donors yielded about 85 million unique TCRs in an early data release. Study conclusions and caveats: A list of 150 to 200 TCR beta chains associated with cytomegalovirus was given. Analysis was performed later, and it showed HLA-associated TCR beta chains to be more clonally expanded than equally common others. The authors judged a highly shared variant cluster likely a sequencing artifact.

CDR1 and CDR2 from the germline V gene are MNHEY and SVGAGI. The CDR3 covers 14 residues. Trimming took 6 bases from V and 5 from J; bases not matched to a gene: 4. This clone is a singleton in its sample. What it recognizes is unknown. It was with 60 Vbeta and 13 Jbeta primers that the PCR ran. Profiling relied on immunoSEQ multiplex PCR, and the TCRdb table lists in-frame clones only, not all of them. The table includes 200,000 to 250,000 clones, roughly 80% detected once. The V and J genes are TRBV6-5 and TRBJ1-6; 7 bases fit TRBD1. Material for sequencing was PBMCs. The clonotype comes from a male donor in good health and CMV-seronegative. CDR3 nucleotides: TGTGCCAGCAGACAGGGACAGAATAATTCACCCCTCCACTTT. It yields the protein CASRQGQNNSPLHF.